Listed below are T cell receptor beta chains from one sample, sequenced in a study of shared clonotypes between healthy human individuals. TCRdb's table, derived via immunoSEQ multiplex PCR, lists solely in-frame clones and lacks some. The sample shows roughly 700,000 clones, roughly 70% of them seen only once. What was sequenced was memory CD4+ T cells sorted from blood. Receptor source: a woman between 25 and 40 years old in good health. Each CDR3 is given with its conserved first and last residue. The D gene is left open where the match is weak. Clone size, where shown, is once, few, many, or a class for clones that have expanded.

.	TRBV25-1	TRBJ2-7	few	TGTGCCAGCAGTGAATCCCCGACCTACGAGCAGTACTTC	CASSESPTYEQYF
TRBD1	TRBV5-1	TRBJ2-7	few	TGCGCCAGCAGCGAGGGGACAGGTGCTATCGAGCAGTACTTC	CASSEGTGAIEQYF
TRBD1	TRBV19	TRBJ1-1	.	TGTGCCAGTAGTATAGGACAGGGAATCACTGAAGCTTTCTTT	CASSIGQGITEAFF
TRBD2	TRBV14	TRBJ2-3	few	TGTGCCAGCAGCCTAGGAGCGGGACGAGCGCAGTATTTT	CASSLGAGRAQYF
TRBD2	TRBV5-1	TRBJ2-1	.	TGCGCCAGCAGCTCCGGACTAGCGGGAGTCGGTGAGCAGTTCTTC	CASSSGLAGVGEQFF
.	TRBV15	TRBJ2-2	few	TGTGCCACCAGCAGAGATATCGGGGTCGGCGACACCGGGGAGCTGTTTTTT	CATSRDIGVGDTGELFF
.	TRBV2	TRBJ1-2	.	TGTGCCAGCACCTTCACGGGGTCCCGCGGGACCTTC	CASTFTGSRGTF
.	TRBV30	TRBJ1-3	many	TGTGCCTGGAGTCGAGACTGGAGCTCTGGAAACACCATATATTTT	CAWSRDWSSGNTIYF
TRBD2	TRBV5-1	TRBJ2-2	.	TGCGCCAGCAGCTCCTTCCCCGGGACTAGCGGATCCAACACCGGGGAGCTGTTTTTT	CASSSFPGTSGSNTGELFF
.	TRBV5-4	TRBJ2-7	many	TGTGCCAGCAGCTTGCAGGGAAACTACGAGCAGTACTTC	CASSLQGNYEQYF
.	TRBV6-6	TRBJ2-5	many	TGTGCCAGCAGTTACACGGACCCGAGGGTAGGGACCCAGTACTTC	CASSYTDPRVGTQYF
.	TRBV5-4	TRBJ1-1	once	TGTGCCAGCAGCTTGGGGGGGAGGACTGAAGCTTTCTTT	CASSLGGRTEAFF
.	TRBV28	TRBJ1-5	once	TGTGCCAGCAGGGGCAATCAGCCCCAGCATTTT	CASRGNQPQHF
.	TRBV28	TRBJ1-2	few	TGTGCCAGCAGTTACGACAGGCACTATGGCTACACCTTC	CASSYDRHYGYTF
.	TRBV5-1	TRBJ1-2	few	TGCGCCAGCAGCTTAACAGAGGGTGACTATGGCTACACCTTC	CASSLTEGDYGYTF
.	TRBV18	TRBJ2-5	.	TGTGCCAGCTCACCACAGGGTCAAGAGACCCAGTACTTC	CASSPQGQETQYF
.	TRBV28	TRBJ2-7	once	TGTGCCAGCAGTTTAAGAAACGAGCAGTACTTC	CASSLRNEQYF
.	TRBV4-1	TRBJ1-4	.	TGCGCCAGCAGTCAGACCGGGACAAAAAATGAAAAACTGTTTTTT	CASSQTGTKNEKLFF
.	TRBV6-1	TRBJ1-4	.	TGTGCCAGCTCATCGTCAGGGAGGCAAAAACTGTTTTTT	CASSSSGRQKLFF
.	TRBV27	TRBJ2-7	few	TGTGCCAGCAGTTTGGGGCCCCCCTGGTTAGGCGAGCAGTACTTC	CASSLGPPWLGEQYF
.	TRBV28	TRBJ1-1	.	TGTGCCAGCAGTTTGGCGGGCGGCTCAGCTTTCTTT	CASSLAGGSAFF
.	TRBV29-1	TRBJ1-2	many	TGCAGCGGGTCCTCAGGATACTATGGCTACACCTTC	CSGSSGYYGYTF
TRBD1	TRBV19	TRBJ2-7	.	TGTGCCAGTACCGGGACAGCAGGTTACGAGCAGTACTTC	CASTGTAGYEQYF
TRBD1	TRBV6-1	TRBJ2-3	few	TGTGCCAGCAGTGGTACGACAGGGGGTGCCACGAATACGCAGTATTTT	CASSGTTGGATNTQYF
.	TRBV5-6	TRBJ2-2	.	TGTGCCAGCACTAAGGGGGGAAACACCGGGGAGCTGTTTTTT	CASTKGGNTGELFF
TRBD1	TRBV2	TRBJ2-2	.	TGTGCCAGCAGTGAAAGCCGAGTTGGGGACAGGGGCTCGCGAGTCGGGGAGCTGTTTTTT	CASSESRVGDRGSRVGELFF
.	TRBV9	TRBJ2-1	.	TGTGCCAGCAATGGACAGCGGTCGTCCCCGCGCAATGAGCAGTTCTTC	CASNGQRSSPRNEQFF
.	TRBV10-1	TRBJ2-5	.	TGCGCCAGCAGTGATGGCGGGCACGGGACCCAGTACTTC	CASSDGGHGTQYF
.	TRBV9	TRBJ2-5	.	TGTGCCAGCAGCGTGGGCCTAGGAAACAAGAGACCCCAGTACTTC	CASSVGLGNKRPQYF
.	TRBV4-1	TRBJ1-6	.	TGCGCCAGCAGCCAAGCGTGGCAGGGAAACTCACCCCTCCACTTT	CASSQAWQGNSPLHF
.	TRBV9	TRBJ1-6	.	TGTGCCAGCAGCCCTGGGGCAGGGCATTCACCCCTCCACTTT	CASSPGAGHSPLHF
TRBD1	TRBV7-2	TRBJ1-2	.	TGTGCCAGCAGCCCAGGACAGGGGACTTATGGCTACACCTTC	CASSPGQGTYGYTF
.	TRBV4-2	TRBJ1-2	.	TGTGCCAGCAGCATCGGGTTCGGGACTCAAAGGGATGGCTACACCTTC	CASSIGFGTQRDGYTF
.	TRBV15	TRBJ1-4	.	TGTGCCACCAGTCGTGCGGCAACTAATGAAAAACTGTTTTTT	CATSRAATNEKLFF
.	TRBV7-6	TRBJ2-7	once	TGTGCCAGCAGCATCTCCTACGAGCAGTACTTC	CASSISYEQYF
TRBD1	TRBV4-2	TRBJ2-3	.	TGTGCCAGCAGCCAAGCCCAGGGGGCAGACCCAGATACGCAGTATTTT	CASSQAQGADPDTQYF
.	TRBV7-9	TRBJ1-4	once	TGTGCCAGCAGCTTGGTAGGAAAACTGTTTTTT	CASSLVGKLFF
.	TRBV7-9	TRBJ2-5	.	TGTGCCAGCAGCTTGGGAAGGGAGACCCAGTACTTC	CASSLGRETQYF
.	TRBV5-4	TRBJ2-7	few	TGTGCCAGCAGCTTGGACGAGGCCGAGCAGTACTTC	CASSLDEAEQYF
.	TRBV11-2	TRBJ2-7	.	TGTGCCAGCAGCCGGGACGGAACAGACTACGAGCAGTACTTC	CASSRDGTDYEQYF
.	TRBV28	TRBJ1-2	few	TGTGCCAGCAGTCGACAGGTCATTGGCTACACCTTC	CASSRQVIGYTF
.	TRBV9	TRBJ1-5	.	TGTGCCAGCAGCGTAGGCATCGACTGGCATCAGCCCCAGCATTTT	CASSVGIDWHQPQHF
TRBD1	TRBV19	TRBJ1-5	.	TGTGCCAGTAGTACTAGGACAGGGTATCAGCCCCAGCATTTT	CASSTRTGYQPQHF
.	TRBV28	TRBJ2-7	.	TGTGCCAGCAGATCTACAGGGTCTCGTCACGAGCAGTACTTC	CASRSTGSRHEQYF
.	TRBV5-5	TRBJ1-3	.	TGTGCCAGCAGCTTGGCAAGAAACACCATATATTTT	CASSLARNTIYF
TRBD2	TRBV5-6	TRBJ2-1	few	TGTGCCAGCAGCTTGGTGGCGGGAGGCAGAGCTAACAATGAGCAGTTCTTC	CASSLVAGGRANNEQFF
.	TRBV27	TRBJ2-1	.	TGTGCCAGCAGTTCACAGGGGATAGCGGGCCATGAGCAGTTCTTC	CASSSQGIAGHEQFF
.	TRBV2	TRBJ2-6	many	TGTGCCAGCAGTGAAGAGGGTAGGGGGGCTGGGGCCAACGTCCTGACTTTC	CASSEEGRGAGANVLTF
.	TRBV5-1	TRBJ2-4	.	TGCGCCAGCAGCCCCCGGGGCGGAAGGCTAAAAAACATTCAGTACTTC	CASSPRGGRLKNIQYF
TRBD1	TRBV30	TRBJ2-2	.	TGTGCATCGGGACAGGGGGCGGTGAGGGAGCTGTTTTTT	CASGQGAVRELFF
.	TRBV7-8	TRBJ2-1	.	TGTGCCAGCAGCTTAGCCCCAGCGGGTCCTTACAATGAGCAGTTCTTC	CASSLAPAGPYNEQFF
.	TRBV11-1	TRBJ1-5	.	TGTGCCAGCAGCTTAGATACAGGGCAGCCCCAGCATTTT	CASSLDTGQPQHF